The 31 T cell receptor beta chains below come from one sample, sequenced in a study of shared clonotypes between healthy human individuals (dated by TCRdb to 2020 to 2022). For the CD8 naive samples, CD45RO-negative cells were positively selected for CCR7, yielding a CD45RA+CCR7+ population from which TemRA cells were excluded. The library was generated by the immunoSEQ multiplex PCR assay. The clones in this table, taken by TCRdb from immuneACCESS, are in-frame only. Not every clone is retained; where verified, under half of the shortfall comes from an unresolved V gene, and the cause of the rest is unknown. This sample has 760,000 or so clones in its table, and about 96% of those were observed once. The leading ten clones occupy around 0.25% of the sample. Sample: naive CD8+ T cells sorted from blood. Sample cell subset or site, as interpreted from the label and publication: CD45RA+CCR7+. The receptors derive from a man aged 25-45 years in good health.

In its sample, this clone was seen a few times. The gene calls are TRBV5-1 and TRBJ2-1, with 8 bases identical to TRBD2. V lost 4 bases to trimming and J lost 6 bases; unmatched junction nucleotides: 3. Looked up from germline, CDR1 is SGHRS and CDR2 is YFSETQ. The CDR3 spans 13 residues. The CDR3 DNA reads TGCGCCAGCAGCCCCGGGACTAGCAATGAGCAGTTCTTC. Its protein product is CASSPGTSNEQFF.

V and J are TRBV2 and TRBJ2-3; TRBD2 matches 9 bases. V gave up 7 bases and J gave up 2 bases; unmatched junction bases: 10. This CDR3 is built from 16 residues. Germline values: CDR1 SNHLY, CDR2 FYNNEI. DNA of the CDR3: TGTGCCAGCAAAGATCGACTAGCGGACATCACAGATACGCAGTATTTT. It specifies CASKDRLADITDTQYF.

This sequence joins TRBV15 and TRBJ2-7; TRBD1 agrees at 10 bases. From germline, CDR1 is LNHNV and CDR2 YYDKDF (reference sequence). There are 14 residues in the CDR3. Trimming cost V 2 bases and J 6 bases; bases outside gene matches: 4. CDR3 amino acids: CATSRRGQGGEQYF. The CDR3 DNA follows: TGTGCCACCAGCAGAAGAGGACAGGGGGGCGAGCAGTACTTC.

The count of this clone is one. This chain uses TRBV9 with TRBJ2-1, with 8 bases matching TRBD1. V shed 0 bases and J 9 bases; nucleotides not matched to a gene: 11. The CDR3 extends over 16 amino acids. Per the germline V gene, CDR1 is SGDLS and CDR2 is YYNGEE. This CDR3 reads CASSVESAGQVGEQFF. Written as DNA, the CDR3 is TGTGCCAGCAGCGTAGAATCGGCGGGACAGGTTGGTGAGCAGTTCTTC. Filled out from reference TRBV9 and TRBJ2-1, the complete variable domain reads DSGVTQTPKHLITATGQRVTLRCSPRSGDLSVYWYQQSLDQGLQFLIQYYNGEERAKGNILERFSAQQFPDLHSELNLSSLELGDSALYFCASSVESAGQVGEQFFGPGTRLTVL.

The rearrangement uses TRBV7-6 and TRBJ2-1; 12 nucleotides match TRBD2. The V gene end was trimmed by 0 bases and the J gene end by 8 bases; junction bases not matched to a gene: 8. The germline V gene has CDR1 SGHVS and CDR2 FNYEAQ. The CDR3 length is 17 residues. As DNA, the CDR3 is TGTGCCAGCAGCTTAGCCCCGACTAGCGGGAGCGCGGATGAGCAGTTCTTC. Its protein is CASSLAPTSGSADEQFF.

This chain links TRBV6-1 with TRBJ2-7; weak D call: TRBD2 (5 bases). There are 15 residues in the CDR3. V shed 1 base and J shed 3 bases, with 13 bases lying between them. Germline CDR1 and CDR2: MNHNS and SASEGT. The CDR3 DNA follows: TGTGCCAGCAGTGAAGGAAGTAGCGCGGACTACGAGCAGTACTTC. This encodes CASSEGSSADYEQYF.

V and J are TRBV29-1 and TRBJ2-5, with 13 bases identical to TRBD2. J was trimmed by 5 bases and V by 5 bases; bases with no gene match: 14. This CDR3 region has 17 residues. CDR1 SQVTM and CDR2 ANQGSEA come from the germline V gene. CDR3 sequence reads: CSVYGLAGVADLETQYF. The CDR3 nucleotides read TGCAGCGTTTACGGACTAGCGGGAGTCGCAGATCTGGAGACCCAGTACTTC.

This chain uses TRBV7-9 with TRBJ2-7; perhaps D is TRBD1 or TRBD2 (6 bases each). Germline V CDR1 and CDR2: SEHNR, FQNEAQ (reference sequence). V was pared by 5 bases and J by 2 bases, with 13 bases between. The CDR3 sequence is 14 residues long. The CDR3 DNA follows: TGTGCCAGCAGCCCCGAAGGGGGGCCCTACGAGCAGTACTTC. This encodes CASSPEGGPYEQYF.

The V call is TRBV6-1, the J call TRBJ2-7, with TRBD2 matching over 16 bases. CDR1 and CDR2 from the germline V gene are MNHNS and SASEGT. J gave up 6 bases and V 4 bases, and 6 bases lay outside the gene matches. The CDR3 runs to 16 residues. CDR3 DNA sequence: TGTGCCAGCAGTGGGGGACTAGCGGGAGGGCCCGGCGAGCAGTACTTC. Its translation: CASSGGLAGGPGEQYF.

In its sample, this clone was seen a few times. V usage is TRBV5-8 and J usage is TRBJ2-7, with D perhaps TRBD2 (6 bases). Germline V gene sequence: CDR1 SGHTS, CDR2 YDEGEE. The germline V and J ends were trimmed by 4 bases and 5 bases, with 22 bases remaining between them. This CDR3 comprises 16 residues. The CDR3 loop is CASSTRGMGRGNEQYF. The CDR3 DNA reads TGTGCCAGCAGCACGCGGGGAATGGGGCGAGGAAACGAGCAGTACTTC.

The CDR3 sequence is CASSLTASGSDEQYF. For the CDR3, the DNA is TGTGCCAGCAGCTTGACGGCTAGCGGGAGCGACGAGCAGTACTTC. This sequence joins TRBV5-6 and TRBJ2-7; 10 bases are a match to TRBD2. V lost 1 base, J lost 5 bases, and 6 bases stayed unmatched. CDR3 length equals 15 residues. CDR1 and CDR2 (germline): SGHDT, YYEEEE.

About this clone: Other DNA sequences within the sample encode an identical CDR3. The V and J genes are TRBV27 and TRBJ2-7; D is unclear. V gave up 5 bases and J gave up 3 bases, with 5 bases separating them. The CDR3 consists of 11 residues. Germline CDR1 reads MNHEY; CDR2 reads SMNVEV (reference sequence). In DNA, the CDR3 is TGTGCCAGCAGTGACCTCTACGAGCAGTACTTC. This translates into CASSDLYEQYF.

The chain recombines TRBV4-1 with TRBJ2-3, with D possibly matching TRBD2 (6 bases). V gave up 0 bases and J gave up 0 bases, with 13 bases separating them. Germline lookup yields CDR1 MGHRA and CDR2 YSYEKL. This CDR3 comprises 17 residues. This CDR3 reads CASSQDAAGTSTDTQYF. CDR3 DNA sequence: TGCGCCAGCAGCCAAGATGCGGCGGGAACTAGCACAGATACGCAGTATTTT.

The rearrangement links TRBV28 to TRBJ1-2, with D possibly being TRBD1 (6 bases). Between the trimmed V and J ends, which lost 6 bases and 1 base, there was a span of 15 bases. The CDR3 covers 15 residues. CDR1 MDHEN and CDR2 SYDVKM come from the germline V gene. CDR3 DNA: TGTGCCAGCAGAAGAGGACAGAATTTTAACTATGGCTACACCTTC. Translated, it gives CASRRGQNFNYGYTF.

V gene TRBV9 combines with J gene TRBJ2-1; D is perhaps TRBD1 or TRBD2 (5 bases each). The V gene's germline CDR1 is SGDLS and CDR2 YYNGEE. V lost 0 bases and J lost 7, with 20 bases in between. The CDR3 extends over 17 amino acids. The CDR3, as DNA: TGTGCCAGCAGCGTAGTTTTGACCCCCAGGGACCGAAATGAGCAGTTCTTC. Encoded protein: CASSVVLTPRDRNEQFF.

This rearrangement joins TRBV27 to TRBJ2-1; no clear D. CDR3 length: 12 residues. The germline V gene has CDR1 MNHEY and CDR2 SMNVEV (reference sequence). V lost 5 bases, J lost 1 base, and 3 bases lay in between. The chain's CDR3 is CASSESYNEQFF. CDR3 in DNA: TGTGCCAGCAGTGAATCCTACAATGAGCAGTTCTTC.

This chain joins TRBV20-1 and TRBJ2-2; D is unresolved. The CDR3 contains 10 residues. Trimming cost V 7 bases and J 2 bases, with 2 bases left between them. Germline values: CDR1 DFQATT, CDR2 SNEGSKA (reference sequence). Here the CDR3 DNA reads TGCAGTGTAAACACCGGGGAGCTGTTTTTT. It yields the protein CSVNTGELFF.

This chain joins TRBV28 and TRBJ2-1; 7 positions agree with TRBD2. Per germline, CDR1 MDHEN and CDR2 SYDVKM. This CDR3 is built from 14 residues. V gave up 1 base and J gave up 4 bases; unmatched junction bases: 1. The CDR3 coding sequence is TGTGCCAGCAGTTTATACGGGAGGTACAATGAGCAGTTCTTC. Translation: CASSLYGRYNEQFF.

The chain couples TRBV7-9 to TRBJ2-1; 9 bases map to TRBD2. V shed 5 bases, J shed 0 bases, and the junction held 5 bases outside the gene matches. Germline V gene sequence: CDR1 SEHNR, CDR2 FQNEAQ (reference sequence). This CDR3 comprises 16 residues. The CDR3: CASSPGGGVSYNEQFF. The CDR3 coding sequence is TGTGCCAGCAGCCCCGGCGGGGGGGTCTCCTACAATGAGCAGTTCTTC.

This sequence joins TRBV28 and TRBJ1-2; D may be TRBD1 (6 bases). The length of the CDR3 is 15 residues. Looked up from germline, CDR1 is MDHEN and CDR2 is SYDVKM. Deletions cut 7 bases from V and 3 bases from J, with 18 bases between. CDR3 coding DNA: TGTGCCAGCACCGGGACGGGACATATAGACTATGGCTACACCTTC. Its protein product is CASTGTGHIDYGYTF.

This chain uses TRBV5-1 with TRBJ1-2, with a tentative D call TRBD1 (5 bases). The germline gives CDR1 SGHRS, CDR2 YFSETQ. Trimming took 4 bases from V and 6 from J, leaving 25 bases between them. There are 17 residues in the CDR3. The CDR3 DNA follows: TGCGCCAGCAGCCCGATTATCAACCGGGACGGAAGCGATGGCTACACCTTC. It encodes CASSPIINRDGSDGYTF.

J is TRBJ2-5 and V is TRBV27; TRBD1 might be the D (6 bases). Germline values: CDR1 MNHEY, CDR2 SMNVEV (reference sequence). Trimming took 1 base from V and 4 from J, leaving 10 bases between them. There are 14 residues in the CDR3. The CDR3 reads CASSLFSRGETQYF. CDR3 DNA: TGTGCCAGCAGTTTATTTAGCAGGGGAGAGACCCAGTACTTC.

This chain connects TRBV5-1 to TRBJ2-1; 7 positions match TRBD1. V gave up 3 bases and J gave up 10 bases; unmatched junction bases: 4. The CDR3 contains 12 residues. Germline loops: CDR1 SGHRS, CDR2 YFSETQ. This CDR3 is CASSSNRGEQFF. As DNA, the CDR3 is TGCGCCAGCAGCTCAAACAGGGGCGAGCAGTTCTTC.

The chain combines TRBV5-4 with TRBJ2-7, with 13 positions matching TRBD2. Germline V gene lookup returns CDR1 SGHNT and CDR2 YYREEE (reference sequence). The CDR3 length is 17 residues. The J segment lost 1 base and the V segment lost 4 bases, leaving 8 bases of the junction unmatched. This CDR3 reads CASSPGTSGIPSYEQYF. DNA of the CDR3: TGTGCCAGCAGCCCCGGGACTAGCGGGATTCCTTCCTACGAGCAGTACTTC.

A single count supports this clone. The genes are TRBV19 and TRBJ1-1; D call uncertain. Germline CDR1 reads LNHDA; CDR2 reads SQIVND (reference sequence). The CDR3 is 17 amino acids. V lost 3 bases and J lost 3, with 20 bases in between. CDR3 region: CASSIRVIRDGDTEAFF. The CDR3 coding sequence is TGTGCCAGTAGTATCCGAGTGATCCGAGATGGGGACACTGAAGCTTTCTTT. Based on the CDR3 plus reference TRBV19 and TRBJ1-1, the full variable domain is DGGITQSPKYLFRKEGQNVTLSCEQNLNHDAMYWYRQDPGQGLRLIYYSQIVNDFQKGDIAEGYSVSREKKESFPLTVTSAQKNPTAFYLCASSIRVIRDGDTEAFFGQGTRLTVV.

This chain uses TRBV11-2 with TRBJ2-5; 10 nucleotides line up with TRBD2. This CDR3 spans 17 amino acids. Germline V gene lookup returns CDR1 SGHAT and CDR2 FQNNGV. V was pared by 1 base and J by 1 base, with 6 bases of the junction left unmatched. The CDR3 sequence: CASSLGRTSGGQETQYF. CDR3 nucleotide sequence: TGTGCCAGCAGCTTAGGGAGGACTAGCGGAGGCCAAGAGACCCAGTACTTC. Using reference TRBV11-2 and TRBJ2-5 for the parts outside the CDR3, the full variable domain is EAGVAQSPRYKIIEKRQSVAFWCNPISGHATLYWYQQILGQGPKLLIQFQNNGVVDDSQLPKDRFSAERLKGVDSTLKIQPAKLEDSAVYLCASSLGRTSGGQETQYFGPGTRLLVL.

The chain joins TRBV11-2 to TRBJ2-3, with D uncertain. V lost 1 base and J lost 3, with 14 bases in between. Germline CDR1 is SGHAT and CDR2 is FQNNGV. The CDR3 contains 16 residues. The DNA for the CDR3 is TGTGCCAGCAGCTTAGGTCCCGTGAACCCTACAGATACGCAGTATTTT. The encoded protein is CASSLGPVNPTDTQYF.

V usage is TRBV7-8 and J usage is TRBJ2-7; no clear D. Germline CDR1 reads SGHVS; CDR2 reads FQNEAQ. The CDR3 loop spans 13 amino acids. Trimming pared 3 bases from V and 2 bases from J, leaving 8 bases between. In DNA, the CDR3 is TGTGCCAGCAGCTTTGGCCCACCCTACGAGCAGTACTTC. It translates to CASSFGPPYEQYF.

The genes are TRBV27 and TRBJ2-1, with D possibly TRBD2 on 6 matching bases. The CDR3 consists of 14 residues. Germline assignment: CDR1 MNHEY and CDR2 SMNVEV (reference sequence). The V and J ends lost 8 bases and 0 bases respectively, with 11 bases between them. CDR3 bases: TGTGCCAGCGCCCTAGCGAGCTCCTACAATGAGCAGTTCTTC. It translates to CASALASSYNEQFF.

The J gene is TRBJ2-2, the V gene TRBV6-1; D unresolved. Trimming stripped 4 bases from V and 7 bases from J, with 16 bases between. This CDR3 region has 15 residues. Per germline, CDR1 MNHNS and CDR2 SASEGT. The CDR3 DNA reads as TGTGCCAGCAGTGCTCTTGAAAGGCGGAACGGGGAGCTGTTTTTT. It yields the protein CASSALERRNGELFF.

The genes are TRBV5-4 and TRBJ2-3, with 9 bases aligning to TRBD2. V was pared by 2 bases and J by 1 base, with 5 bases of the junction left unmatched. The CDR3 contains 16 residues. The germline CDR1 and CDR2 sequences are SGHNT and YYREEE (reference sequence). CDR3 sequence: CASSLGSGGRTDTQYF. Written as DNA, the CDR3 is TGTGCCAGCAGCTTAGGTAGCGGGGGCCGCACAGATACGCAGTATTTT.